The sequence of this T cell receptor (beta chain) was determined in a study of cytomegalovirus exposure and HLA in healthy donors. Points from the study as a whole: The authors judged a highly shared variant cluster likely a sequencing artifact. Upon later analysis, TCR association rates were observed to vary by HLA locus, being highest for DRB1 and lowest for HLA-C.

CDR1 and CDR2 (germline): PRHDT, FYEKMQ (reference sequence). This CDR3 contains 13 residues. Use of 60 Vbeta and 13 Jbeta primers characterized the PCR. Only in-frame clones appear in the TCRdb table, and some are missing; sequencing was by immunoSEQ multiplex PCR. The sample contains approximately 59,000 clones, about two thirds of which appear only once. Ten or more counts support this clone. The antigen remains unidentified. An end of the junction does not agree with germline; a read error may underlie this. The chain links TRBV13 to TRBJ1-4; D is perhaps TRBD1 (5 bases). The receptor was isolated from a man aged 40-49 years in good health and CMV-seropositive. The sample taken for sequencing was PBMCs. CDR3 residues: CASSLAGLGPTYF. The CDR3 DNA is TGTGCCAGCAGCTTAGCGGGACTGGGACCTACTTACTTT.